This T cell receptor (beta chain) was identified in a study of cytomegalovirus exposure and HLA in healthy donors. The V gene's germline CDR1 is SGHDT and CDR2 YYEEEE. V lost 2 bases to trimming and J lost 7 bases, with 10 bases between them. The CDR3 consists of 14 residues. The data were produced by immunoSEQ multiplex PCR, yet TCRdb's version contains in-frame clones alone and is incomplete. The data hold roughly 170,000 clones, with about 86% observed a single time. This clone appeared once. The chain carries TRBV5-6 and TRBJ1-6; D is possibly TRBD1 (6 bases). This TCR was recovered from a woman aged 18 to 35 in good health and CMV-seropositive. The sequencing input was PBMCs. CDR3 region: CASSFGTRNSPLHF. The CDR3, as DNA: TGTGCCAGCAGCTTTGGGACACGAAATTCACCCCTCCACTTT.